The 25 T cell receptor beta chains reported below all come from one sample, sequenced in a study of CD8+ T cells in alopecia areata. Extracted RNA was reverse transcribed into cDNA, the sequencing template. Clones were sequenced by immunoSEQ multiplex PCR, and TCRdb holds only the in-frame ones, with some missing. The sample lists 150,000 to 250,000 clones; 55% to 70% were seen once. Regarding treatment: oral pan-JAK inhibitor, 5-10 mg twice daily. The sequenced sample was CD4+ T cells sorted from blood, obtained at week 24, from a patient treated with tofacitinib. The receptors derive from a human donor with alopecia areata.

The genes are TRBV29-1 and TRBJ2-5, with 7 bases that match TRBD1. Trimming took 7 bases from V and 4 from J; bases not matched to a gene: 6. CDR1 and CDR2 (germline): SQVTM, ANQGSEA. CDR3 length: 12 amino acids. CDR3 loop: CSEQGRGETQYF. CDR3 in DNA: TGCAGCGAACAGGGGAGAGGAGAGACCCAGTACTTC.

This clone was seen only a few times. V and J are TRBV9 and TRBJ2-7; 8 positions agree with TRBD2. After removal of 0 bases from V and 2 bases from J, the junction contained 7 bases not matched to a gene. Germline V gene lookup returns CDR1 SGDLS and CDR2 YYNGEE. The CDR3 covers 16 residues. The CDR3: CASSVAASGSTYEQYF. CDR3 bases: TGTGCCAGCAGCGTAGCCGCGAGCGGGAGCACCTACGAGCAGTACTTC.

The V call is TRBV7-2, the J call TRBJ2-7; the D gene could be TRBD1 or TRBD2 (7 bases each). Per germline, CDR1 SGHTA and CDR2 FQGNSA. V was clipped by 0 bases and J by 1 base, with 13 bases between them. The CDR3 spans 16 residues. For the CDR3, the DNA is TGTGCCAGCAGCTTAGCGACAGCGGGACAGTCCTACGAGCAGTACTTC. Protein: CASSLATAGQSYEQYF.

The gene calls are TRBV27 and TRBJ2-1; 15 nucleotides align to TRBD2. CDR1 is MNHEY and CDR2 is SMNVEV in the germline V gene (reference sequence). J lost 9 bases, V lost 5 bases, and 5 bases had no gene match. The CDR3 has 15 amino acids. The CDR3 region has the DNA TGTGCCAGCAGTGGGACTAGCGGGAGGCGGGGTGAGCAGTTCTTC. Protein sequence: CASSGTSGRRGEQFF.

The V and J genes are TRBV7-2 and TRBJ2-3; no clear D. The CDR3 extends over 12 amino acids. Germline V gene data show CDR1 as SGHTA and CDR2 as FQGNSA. Trimming removed 4 bases at V and 2 bases at J, with 4 bases between. Written as DNA, the CDR3 is TGTGCCAGCAGCTCGATCACAGATACGCAGTATTTT. Protein sequence: CASSSITDTQYF.

This sequence joins TRBV7-3 and TRBJ2-3, with D perhaps matching TRBD1 or TRBD2 (5 bases each). Germline V lookup: CDR1 SGHTA, CDR2 FQGTGA. Trimming pared 6 bases from V and 2 bases from J, leaving 12 bases between. The CDR3 has 14 amino acids. The CDR3 nucleotides read TGTGCCAGCAGTCACGACGGGGCCACAGATACGCAGTATTTT. Translating gives CASSHDGATDTQYF.

The CDR3 is CASSQDGRGPYEQYF. CDR3 in DNA: TGCGCCAGCAGCCAAGATGGCAGGGGACCCTACGAGCAGTACTTC. The chain links TRBV4-3 to TRBJ2-7; possible D gene TRBD1, 6 bases. Trimming took off 0 bases at V and 2 bases at J, with 11 bases between the two ends. CDR1 and CDR2 (germline): LGHNA, YSLEER. CDR3 length equals 15 residues.

This chain links TRBV29-1 with TRBJ2-3; tentative D call: TRBD1 (5 bases). The V end lost 6 bases, the J end lost 1 base, and 14 bases lay between the germline ends. There are 14 residues in the CDR3. CDR1 is SQVTM, CDR2 ANQGSEA, per germline. DNA for the CDR3: TGCAGCGTCCTCGAATGGGGCGGCACAGATACGCAGTATTTT. It encodes CSVLEWGGTDTQYF.

V and J are TRBV29-1 and TRBJ2-5, with unresolved D. This CDR3 comprises 11 residues. V shed 4 bases and J shed 5 bases, with 8 bases lying between them. CDR1 is SQVTM and CDR2 is ANQGSEA in the germline V gene. CDR3 sequence: CSVGESETQYF. CDR3 coding DNA: TGCAGCGTTGGAGAGTCGGAGACCCAGTACTTC. The full variable domain, rest sourced from reference TRBV29-1 and TRBJ2-5, is SAVISQKPSRDICQRGTSLTIQCQVDSQVTMMFWYRQQPGQSLTLIATANQGSEATYESGFVIDKFPISRPNLTFSTLTVSNMSPEDSSIYLCSVGESETQYFGPGTRLLVL.

About this clone: Sequence at one end of the junction differs from germline and may be a read error. The rearrangement uses TRBV28 and TRBJ1-1, with a possible D match to TRBD1 (6 bases). The CDR3 is 11 amino acids. In germline, CDR1 is MDHEN, CDR2 SYDVKM. The CDR3 nucleotides are TGCAGGTCAGGGGCCGACACTGAAGCTTTCTTT. The encoded protein is CRSGADTEAFF.

This clone showed up just a few times. The chain combines TRBV29-1 with TRBJ2-5, with 10 bases fitting TRBD2. With V trimmed by 5 bases and J by 5 bases, 17 bases remained unmatched. This CDR3 is built from 17 residues. Germline CDR1 and CDR2: SQVTM and ANQGSEA. The CDR3 loop is CSVQASGSAGGRETQYF. Here the CDR3 DNA reads TGCAGCGTTCAGGCTAGCGGGAGCGCCGGGGGGCGGGAGACCCAGTACTTC.

This clone is classed as medium-sized. The rearrangement uses TRBV29-1 and TRBJ2-1; 10 nucleotides agree with TRBD1. There are 13 residues in the CDR3. Germline values: CDR1 SQVTM, CDR2 ANQGSEA. Germline trimming cut 7 bases from V and 5 bases from J; bases unmatched to any gene: 5. Written as DNA, the CDR3 is TGCAGCGGGGGACAGGGGCGTAACAATGAGCAGTTCTTC. Protein product: CSGGQGRNNEQFF.

This clone was observed a few times. The gene calls are TRBV9 and TRBJ1-6; TRBD1 aligns across 7 bases. J gave up 8 bases and V 3 bases, and 5 bases lay outside the gene matches. The CDR3 loop spans 14 amino acids. CDR1 is SGDLS, CDR2 YYNGEE, per germline. In DNA, the CDR3 is TGTGCCAGCAGCGGACAGGGTTGGGATTCACCCCTCCACTTT. Encoded protein: CASSGQGWDSPLHF.

The gene calls are TRBV29-1 and TRBJ1-5; D unresolved. CDR3 length: 12 amino acids. Germline CDR1 and CDR2: SQVTM and ANQGSEA. V shed 7 bases and J shed 0 bases, with 7 bases lying between them. The CDR3: CSGGRSNQPQHF. CDR3 DNA sequence: TGCAGCGGAGGACGTAGCAATCAGCCCCAGCATTTT.

The chain has TRBV29-1 and TRBJ2-7; TRBD1 aligns across 7 bases. The germline gives CDR1 SQVTM, CDR2 ANQGSEA. This CDR3 is built from 12 residues. J gave up 0 bases and V 7 bases, and 3 bases lay outside the gene matches. This CDR3 reads CSARDSSYEQYF. The CDR3, as DNA: TGCAGCGCTCGGGACAGCTCCTACGAGCAGTACTTC.

This clone came up once. The CDR3 DNA is TGTGCCTGGAGTGGGGGGTACAGGGGGCATCAGCCCCAGCATTTT. This codes for CAWSGGYRGHQPQHF. The chain has TRBV30 and TRBJ1-5; TRBD1 aligns across 9 bases. Trimming cost V 1 base and J 5 bases; bases outside gene matches: 6. Germline CDR1 is GTSNPN and CDR2 is SVGIG (reference sequence). The CDR3 is 15 residues long. The full variable domain, rest sourced from reference TRBV30 and TRBJ1-5, is SQTIHQWPATLVQPVGSPLSLECTVEGTSNPNLYWYRQAAGRGLQLLFYSVGIGQISSEVPQNLSASRPQDRQFILSSKKLLLSDSGFYLCAWSGGYRGHQPQHFGDGTRLSIL.

The chain employs TRBV5-6 and TRBJ2-5; D gene ambiguous. Germline loops: CDR1 SGHDT, CDR2 YYEEEE. Trimming removed 0 bases from V and 6 bases from J, with 9 bases in between. The CDR3 runs 13 residues. The CDR3 DNA reads TGTGCCAGCAGCTTGGGTAGGGAAAAGACCCAGTACTTC. The encoded protein is CASSLGREKTQYF.

The chain joins TRBV9 to TRBJ2-5; D perhaps matches TRBD1 (5 bases). Germline-derived CDR1 and CDR2 are SGDLS and YYNGEE. V was shortened by 5 bases and J by 3 bases, with 11 bases between the two germline ends. The CDR3 is 13 amino acids. The CDR3 bases are TGTGCCAGCAGTCGAGACAGCAAAGAGACCCAGTACTTC. Translated: CASSRDSKETQYF.

This rearrangement joins TRBV7-3 to TRBJ2-3; 13 nucleotides agree with TRBD2. This CDR3 has 18 amino acids. V was pared by 0 bases and J by 9 bases, with 12 bases of the junction left unmatched. From germline, CDR1 is SGHTA and CDR2 FQGTGA. CDR3 sequence (DNA): TGTGCCAGCAGCTTAACCCCGGGACTAGCGGGATATGCCTCGACGCAGTATTTT. Translated: CASSLTPGLAGYASTQYF.

This chain connects TRBV19 to TRBJ2-5; TRBD2 matches at 12 bases. The CDR3 is made up of 17 amino acids. The V segment lost 7 bases and the J segment 4 bases; nucleotides outside the gene matches: 13. Germline V gene lookup returns CDR1 LNHDA and CDR2 SQIVND (reference sequence). The CDR3 bases are TGTGCCAGTAAGGCTAATAAACTAGCGGGAGGTCCAGAGACCCAGTACTTC. Its protein is CASKANKLAGGPETQYF. Together with reference TRBV19 and TRBJ2-5, the CDR3 gives the full variable domain: DGGITQSPKYLFRKEGQNVTLSCEQNLNHDAMYWYRQDPGQGLRLIYYSQIVNDFQKGDIAEGYSVSREKKESFPLTVTSAQKNPTAFYLCASKANKLAGGPETQYFGPGTRLLVL.

The chain is built from TRBV28 and TRBJ2-5; 7 bases agree with TRBD1. This CDR3 is built from 14 residues. J gave up 5 bases and V 6 bases, and 9 bases lay outside the gene matches. CDR1 is MDHEN and CDR2 is SYDVKM in the germline V gene. DNA of the CDR3: TGTGCCAGCAGCTACAGGGGTTCGGTGGAGACCCAGTACTTC. This encodes CASSYRGSVETQYF.

The chain employs TRBV18 and TRBJ2-3; D not certain. This CDR3 spans 11 amino acids. V was clipped by 10 bases and J by 6 bases, with 11 bases between them. Germline V gene sequence: CDR1 KGHSH, CDR2 LQKENI. The CDR3 here is CATSNVDTQYF. The CDR3 nucleotides are TGTGCCACCAGTAATGTGGATACGCAGTATTTT.

This chain joins TRBV6-6 and TRBJ1-5; no firm D call. Germline CDR1 is MNHNY and CDR2 is SVGAGI (reference sequence). V gave up 6 bases and J gave up 0 bases, with 15 bases separating them. CDR3 length: 16 amino acids. CDR3 nucleotide sequence: TGTGCCAGCAGCCTCGGGCGGACGATTAGCAATCAGCCCCAGCATTTT. It yields the protein CASSLGRTISNQPQHF.

V and J are TRBV5-1 and TRBJ2-7, with TRBD2 identical over 7 bases. The germline gives CDR1 SGHRS, CDR2 YFSETQ. Trimming at V came to 3 bases and at J to 1 base, leaving 4 bases not matched to a gene. CDR3 size: 14 residues. The DNA for the CDR3 is TGCGCCAGCAGCTCAAGCGGGACTTCCTACGAGCAGTACTTC. It yields the protein CASSSSGTSYEQYF.

This chain connects TRBV4-3 to TRBJ2-5; perhaps TRBD1 as D (5 bases). The J call may be incorrect, as the DNA end agrees better with TRBJ2-7. CDR1 is LGHNA and CDR2 is YSLEER in the germline V gene. The CDR3 totals 15 residues. CDR3 bases: TGCGCCAGCAGCCAAGATTTCCAGGGCCCCTACGAGCAGTACTTC. Residues: CASSQDFQGPYEQYF.